The 16 T cell receptor beta chains reported below all come from one sample, sequenced in a study of T cell responses to AZD1222 COVID-19 vaccine. Profiled with immunoSEQ multiplex PCR; TCRdb holds only in-frame clones, not every one. The sample consists of fewer than 50,000 clones, roughly 88% of them appearing once. This sample comprised peripheral blood, obtained 28 days after the second AZD1222 dose. These receptors were obtained from an adult who received the AZD1222 COVID-19 vaccine.

CDR3 amino acids: CASSPLLGPNQPQHF. For the CDR3, the DNA is TGCGCCAGCAGCCCCCTATTAGGTCCCAATCAGCCCCAGCATTTT. The genes are TRBV4-3 and TRBJ1-5; D is uncertain. The CDR3 is made up of 15 amino acids. The V gene's germline CDR1 is LGHNA and CDR2 YSLEER. Between the trimmed V and J ends, which lost 4 bases and 3 bases, there was a span of 13 bases.

The genes are TRBV5-1 and TRBJ1-6; the D gene is possibly TRBD1 (6 bases). Germline CDR1 reads SGHRS; CDR2 reads YFSETQ. V was pared by 2 bases and J by 4 bases, with 7 bases between. This CDR3 region has 14 residues. The CDR3 DNA is TGCGCCAGCAGCTTCCAGGGGTATAATTCACCCCTCCACTTT. Encoded protein: CASSFQGYNSPLHF.

The V call is TRBV30, the J call TRBJ2-5; TRBD2 agrees at 10 bases. V lost 5 bases and J lost 4; bases outside the gene matches: 4. CDR1 is GTSNPN and CDR2 is SVGIG in the germline V gene (reference sequence). This CDR3 is 13 amino acids long. CDR3 residues: CAWASGGRETQYF. The CDR3 DNA is TGTGCCTGGGCTAGCGGGGGTAGAGAGACCCAGTACTTC.

The chain couples TRBV30 to TRBJ1-3, with 10 nucleotides matching TRBD1. The V gene's germline CDR1 is GTSNPN and CDR2 SVGIG (reference sequence). V shed 3 bases and J 4 bases; nucleotides not matched to a gene: 6. The CDR3 has 15 residues. CDR3 in amino acids: CAWSLDRGRGNTIYF. DNA for the CDR3: TGTGCCTGGAGCCTTGACAGGGGGCGAGGAAACACCATATATTTT.

This chain joins TRBV19 and TRBJ1-6; the match to TRBD1 covers 9 bases. The CDR3 runs 14 residues. V dropped 4 bases and J dropped 10; count of bases not matched to a gene: 5. CDR1 is LNHDA and CDR2 is SQIVND in the germline V gene (reference sequence). CDR3 loop: CASSTGTGISPLHF. The CDR3 bases are TGTGCCAGTAGTACCGGGACAGGGATATCACCCCTCCACTTT.

The chain recombines TRBV7-2 with TRBJ1-5; D uncertain. Germline V gene data show CDR1 as SGHTA and CDR2 as FQGNSA. There are 13 residues in the CDR3. Trimming removed 0 bases from V and 4 bases from J, with 4 bases in between. Here the CDR3 reads CASSLAQNQPQHF. In DNA, the CDR3 is TGTGCCAGCAGCTTAGCGCAGAATCAGCCCCAGCATTTT. The complete variable domain, with remaining parts taken from reference TRBV7-2 and TRBJ1-5, reads GAGVSQSPSNKVTEKGKDVELRCDPISGHTALYWYRQSLGQGLEFLIYFQGNSAPDKSGLPSDRFSAERTGGSVSTLTIQRTQQEDSAVYLCASSLAQNQPQHFGDGTRLSIL.

V is TRBV9 and J is TRBJ1-4; D is unclear. V was trimmed by 3 bases and J by 1 base, leaving 13 bases between them. The length of the CDR3 is 16 residues. Germline V gene sequence: CDR1 SGDLS, CDR2 YYNGEE. The CDR3 DNA is TGTGCCAGCAGCGACCGTTCAGCGGTAACTAATGAAAAACTGTTTTTT. Its translation is CASSDRSAVTNEKLFF.

The chain recombines TRBV27 with TRBJ1-5; D gene ambiguous. The CDR3 spans 16 residues. V lost 2 bases and J 1 base, leaving 12 bases between the germline ends. Germline CDR1 MNHEY, CDR2 SMNVEV (reference sequence). The CDR3 region is CASSLKAGWSNQPQHF. CDR3 coding DNA: TGTGCCAGCAGTTTAAAGGCAGGCTGGAGCAATCAGCCCCAGCATTTT.

The CDR3 sequence is CSVGGQVGTEAFF. In DNA form, the CDR3 reads TGCAGCGTTGGAGGACAGGTGGGGACTGAAGCTTTCTTT. The V and J genes are TRBV29-1 and TRBJ1-1; 7 bases match TRBD1. Germline V gives CDR1 SQVTM, CDR2 ANQGSEA. V shed 4 bases and J 5 bases; nucleotides not matched to a gene: 7. The CDR3 contains 13 residues.

The chain has TRBV29-1 and TRBJ2-1; 11 bases fit TRBD2. Germline CDR1 SQVTM, CDR2 ANQGSEA. With 7 bases clipped from V and 12 bases from J, the junction kept 11 bases outside the gene matches. CDR3 size: 13 residues. The CDR3 loop is CSAGTSGLRAQFF. The CDR3 DNA is TGCAGCGCCGGGACTAGCGGCCTTCGGGCGCAGTTCTTC.

The chain recombines TRBV7-9 with TRBJ1-4, with 8 bases matching TRBD1. CDR1 and CDR2 from the germline V gene are SEHNR and FQNEAQ (reference sequence). CDR3 length: 15 residues. With V trimmed by 5 bases and J by 6 bases, 8 bases remained unmatched. The CDR3 DNA reads as TGTGCCAGCAGCGCCCAACAGGGGGTATATGAAAAACTGTTTTTT. This codes for CASSAQQGVYEKLFF.

This chain uses TRBV30 with TRBJ2-1, with 11 bases lining up with TRBD1. Germline V gene lookup returns CDR1 GTSNPN and CDR2 SVGIG (reference sequence). The CDR3 totals 17 residues. The V segment lost 3 bases and the J segment 3 bases; nucleotides outside the gene matches: 10. The DNA for the CDR3 is TGTGCCTGGAGAGAACTCGGGACAGGGGGTTTCTACAATGAGCAGTTCTTC. This translates into CAWRELGTGGFYNEQFF.

The chain joins TRBV4-1 to TRBJ1-5; D remains unclear. Germline-derived CDR1 and CDR2 are MGHRA and YSYEKL. The CDR3 consists of 13 residues. V lost 0 bases to trimming and J lost 11 bases, with 11 bases between them. The CDR3 region has the DNA TGCGCCAGCAGCCAAGATTTGGGGTGGACCCAGCATTTT. Translation: CASSQDLGWTQHF.

The CDR3 sequence: CASSFTGGFTGELFF. The CDR3 bases are TGTGCCAGCAGCTTTACAGGGGGCTTCACCGGGGAGCTGTTTTTT. This chain connects TRBV11-3 to TRBJ2-2, with TRBD1 matching over 9 bases. Germline CDR1 and CDR2: SGHNT and YENEEA. V shed 3 bases and J 4 bases; nucleotides not matched to a gene: 3. The CDR3 covers 15 residues.

This clone occurred a few times. J is TRBJ1-2 and V is TRBV4-3, with 7 bases aligning to TRBD1. Trimming took 0 bases from V and 7 from J; bases not matched to a gene: 5. CDR3 size: 14 residues. Germline-derived CDR1 and CDR2 are LGHNA and YSLEER. CDR3 amino acids: CASSQDVAGGGYTF. As DNA, the CDR3 is TGCGCCAGCAGCCAAGATGTCGCAGGGGGTGGCTACACCTTC.

The gene calls are TRBV5-1 and TRBJ1-3; D not certain. V was shortened by 0 bases and J by 4 bases, with 11 bases between the two germline ends. There are 15 residues in the CDR3. The germline gives CDR1 SGHRS, CDR2 YFSETQ. The CDR3 DNA follows: TGCGCCAGCAGCTTGGTCCCGGTCGTGGGAAACACCATATATTTT. Protein sequence: CASSLVPVVGNTIYF.